This T cell receptor beta chain was documented in a study of metastatic and nonmetastatic thyroid tumors. The wider study: For malignant and benign thyroid patients, tumor or nodule tissue and blood were the sources whose repertoires were compared.

As originally analysed: Built for papillary thyroid cancer, a distant-metastasis classifier drew on CDR3 differences across clinicopathological groups. Through MiXCR, TCRdb re-clonotyped the PCR reads. TCRdb's processing, not the study's, gives the V and J calls here. This sample has about 69,000 clones, with about 14% found just once. Every patient was untreated before thyroid surgery. Study-level findings and limits: Patients with malignant thyroid tumors reportedly had significantly higher TCR beta diversity than those with benign nodules, in blood and tumor.

Trimming cost V 5 bases and J 4 bases; bases outside gene matches: 2. The CDR3 contains 13 residues. Germline V gene sequence: CDR1 LNHNV, CDR2 YYDKDF (reference sequence). This clone was counted ten times or more. The antigen is not known. Other DNA sequences in the sample encode the same CDR3. Sequencing input: blood. This TCR was recovered from a male donor with papillary thyroid cancer or a benign thyroid nodule (not recorded which). Some clones in this sample may be carry-over from other donors' samples. V and J are TRBV15 and TRBJ1-3; TRBD1 agrees at 7 bases. The CDR3 DNA is TGTGCCACCAGCCGGGACAGAGGAAACACCATATATTTT. Amino acids: CATSRDRGNTIYF.